The T cell receptor (beta chain) under discussion was sequenced for a study of shared clonotypes between healthy human individuals. About the research overall: Two female and three male donors aged 18 to 49 were enrolled. Each donor had three CD4 naive, three CD4 memory, two CD8 naive and one CD8 memory plate.

Splitting of each subset's genomic DNA was done evenly across several immunoSEQ plates. Original methodology: Filtering differed, since immunoSEQ gave only junction sequences and no quality scores. The data were produced by immunoSEQ multiplex PCR, yet TCRdb's version contains in-frame clones alone and is incomplete. That table gives V, J and clone size, and the DNA gave D and trimming. The sample records around 510,000 clones, approximately 94% being singletons. Germline V gene data show CDR1 as SGHRS and CDR2 as YFSETQ. The V segment lost 2 bases and the J segment 5 bases; nucleotides outside the gene matches: 5. The length of the CDR3 is 16 residues.

This receptor was identified in a woman aged 30 to 39 in good health. V gene TRBV5-1 combines with J gene TRBJ2-2, with TRBD1 identical over 11 bases. Source material: naive CD4+ T cells sorted from blood. Indicated subset: CD45RA+ positively selected. The CDR3 region is CASSFSGTGGTGELFF. The CDR3 DNA reads TGCGCCAGCAGCTTCTCCGGGACAGGGGGGACCGGGGAGCTGTTTTTT. Full variable domain (remainder filled in from reference TRBV5-1 and TRBJ2-2): KAGVTQTPRYLIKTRGQQVTLSCSPISGHRSVSWYQQTPGQGLQFLFEYFSETQRNKGNFPGRFSGRQFSNSRSEMNVSTLELGDSALYLCASSFSGTGGTGELFFGEGSRLTVL.